Below are 14 T cell receptor beta chains sequenced from a single sample in a study of blood T cell repertoires in COVID-19. Generated by immunoSEQ multiplex PCR, the TCRdb table keeps only in-frame clones and is missing some. This table holds 190,000 or so clones, more than 75% found once. The sample taken for sequencing was peripheral blood. These receptors were collected from a woman aged 18-29 years who had recovered from COVID-19.

The V gene is TRBV3-1 (or the pseudogene TRBV3-2), the J gene TRBJ1-2; D possibly corresponds to TRBD1 (5 bases). This CDR3 comprises 15 residues. Germline V gene data show CDR1 as LGHDT and CDR2 as YNNKEL (reference sequence). V was cut by 4 bases and J by 0 bases, with 12 bases left in between. This CDR3 reads CASSRRGEANYGYTF. In DNA, the CDR3 is TGTGCCAGCAGCCGGAGGGGAGAAGCTAACTATGGCTACACCTTC.

The chain carries TRBV5-1 and TRBJ2-7, with no clear D. The CDR3 has 15 amino acids. Trimming removed 0 bases at V and 3 bases at J, with 13 bases between. CDR1 is SGHRS and CDR2 is YFSETQ in the germline V gene. CDR3 bases: TGCGCCAGCAGCTTGGGGGCAGGTGTTCACTACGAGCAGTACTTC. Its translation: CASSLGAGVHYEQYF.

This clone appeared a single time. The chain employs TRBV5-6 and TRBJ1-5; a possible D gene is TRBD1 (5 bases). CDR1 is SGHDT, CDR2 YYEEEE, per germline. The germline V and J ends were trimmed by 3 bases and 4 bases, with 14 bases remaining between them. The CDR3 runs 15 residues. The CDR3, as DNA: TGTGCCAGCAGCTCACTCCGGGGGGAGAATCAGCCCCAGCATTTT. It is translated as CASSSLRGENQPQHF.

This clone was seen a handful of times. The germline gene is not matched at one end of the junction; a read error may be the cause. The V gene is TRBV27, the J gene TRBJ2-2, with TRBD1 matching over 7 bases. The CDR3 is 15 residues long. Germline V gene data show CDR1 as MNHEY and CDR2 as SMNVEV (reference sequence). CDR3 loop: CASSLGTVNSGELFF. In DNA form, the CDR3 reads TGTGCCAGCAGTTTAGGGACAGTGAACTCCGGGGAGCTGTTTTTT.

The rearrangement uses TRBV6-4 and TRBJ2-1; 8 positions match TRBD2. Per germline, CDR1 MRHNA and CDR2 SNTAGT. J gave up 6 bases and V 0 bases, and 7 bases lay outside the gene matches. The CDR3 covers 16 residues. The CDR3 nucleotides are TGTGCCAGCAGTGACTCGATTAGCGGGGCCTTCAATGAGCAGTTCTTC. Residues: CASSDSISGAFNEQFF.

The chain couples TRBV10-2 to TRBJ1-5; D is uncertain. V lost 0 bases and J 4 bases, leaving 7 bases between the germline ends. Germline V gives CDR1 WSHSY, CDR2 SAAADI. There are 14 residues in the CDR3. In DNA, the CDR3 is TGCGCCAGCAGTGAGTCGGCAGAAAATCAGCCCCAGCATTTT. Amino acids: CASSESAENQPQHF.

The chain employs TRBV5-8 and TRBJ2-5; 9 bases are shared with TRBD1. Germline assignment: CDR1 SGHTS and CDR2 YDEGEE. This CDR3 comprises 14 residues. The trim removed 4 bases at V and 3 bases at J, leaving 4 bases unmatched. CDR3 coding DNA: TGTGCCAGCAGCACCTGGGACAGGGAAGAGACCCAGTACTTC. Translated, it gives CASSTWDREETQYF.

Comment on this clone: Germline is not matched at one junction end, which may reflect a read error. The chain uses TRBV30 and TRBJ2-7, with D perhaps matching TRBD1 (7 bases). The CDR3 loop spans 11 amino acids. Per the germline V gene, CDR1 is GTSNPN and CDR2 is SVGIG (reference sequence). The CDR3 sequence: CAWSVGAGGRF. In DNA form, the CDR3 reads TGTGCCTGGAGTGTAGGGGCAGGGGGGAGATTC.

V and J are TRBV12-5 and TRBJ1-5; D call uncertain. The CDR3 is 12 residues long. Trimming removed 1 base from V and 10 bases from J, with 8 bases in between. CDR1 and CDR2 from the germline V gene are LGHNT and FRNRAP. CDR3 amino acids: CASGLAGHPQHF. CDR3 DNA sequence: TGTGCTAGTGGTTTGGCGGGTCACCCCCAGCATTTT. Complete variable domain (other parts from reference TRBV12-5 and TRBJ1-5): DARVTQTPRHKVTEMGQEVTMRCQPILGHNTVFWYRQTMMQGLELLAYFRNRAPLDDSGMPKDRFSAEMPDATLATLKIQPSEPRDSAVYFCASGLAGHPQHFGDGTRLSIL.

The chain employs TRBV23-1 and TRBJ1-6; D might be TRBD1 (5 bases). TRBV23-1 is an ORF, with its function uncertain. The V end lost 2 bases, the J end lost 9 bases, and 14 bases lay between the germline ends. CDR3 length: 15 residues. CDR3 amino acids: CASSQGAPVGSPLHF. The DNA of the CDR3 is TGCGCCAGCAGTCAAGGGGCCCCGGTCGGTTCACCCCTCCACTTT.

The genes are TRBV5-3 and TRBJ1-5; 9 bases align to TRBD1. TRBV5-3 falls under the ORF class, with uncertain function. The CDR3 totals 15 residues. V trimming: 4 bases; J trimming: 2 bases; junction bases outside the gene matches: 4. The CDR3 DNA sequence: TGTGCCAGAAGCCCCCGGGACAGGGGCAATCAGCCCCAGCATTTT. Amino acids: CARSPRDRGNQPQHF.

The chain has TRBV7-2 and TRBJ1-5; the match to TRBD1 covers 8 bases. The CDR3 runs 20 residues. The trim removed 0 bases at V and 1 base at J, leaving 14 bases unmatched. Germline-derived CDR1 and CDR2 are SGHTA and FQGNSA. CDR3 in DNA: TGTGCCAGCAGCTTAGCGCCCCAGGGGGCTCGTGTTTCAAGCAATCAGCCCCAGCATTTT. As protein: CASSLAPQGARVSSNQPQHF.

V is TRBV4-3 and J is TRBJ2-6, with 12 bases lining up with TRBD1. V gave up 4 bases and J gave up 2 bases; unmatched junction bases: 12. CDR1 is LGHNA and CDR2 is YSLEER in the germline V gene. This CDR3 has 20 amino acids. The CDR3, as DNA: TGCGCCAGCAGCCTTCATGGGTTCGGGACAGGGGGCACTGGGGCCAACGTCCTGACTTTC. It is translated as CASSLHGFGTGGTGANVLTF.

V and J are TRBV12-1 and TRBJ2-2; the DNA was not compared with TRBD1, the D call given in the table. TRBV12-1 corresponds to a pseudogene. The CDR3 length is 14 residues. CDR3 loop: CASSYRGNTGELFF. In DNA form, the CDR3 reads TGTGCCAGCAGCTACAGGGGAAACACCGGGGAGCTGTTTTTT.